These 7 T cell receptor beta chains were all obtained from the same sample, sequenced in a study of CD8+ T cells in alopecia areata. Described treatment: oral pan-JAK inhibitor, 5-10 mg twice daily. RNA extraction was followed by reverse transcription into cDNA, which acted as the sequencing template. Produced via immunoSEQ multiplex PCR; TCRdb's table is partial and in-frame only. The data contain 200,000 to 250,000 clones, about two fifths of them singletons. This material consisted of CD4+ T cells sorted from blood, taken at approximately week 30, from a patient treated with tofacitinib. These receptors originate from a human donor with alopecia areata.

This clone was found a few times. The likely explanation is a read error, given a far larger clone one base away. V and J are TRBV5-1 and TRBJ2-5; no clear D. The CDR3 totals 11 residues. Germline V gene data show CDR1 as SGHRS and CDR2 as YFSETQ. V gave up 5 bases and J gave up 5 bases, with 7 bases separating them. The CDR3 region has the DNA TGCGCCAGCAGTGTGGGGGAGACCCAGTACTTC. It specifies CASSVGETQYF.

Only a few counts were recorded for this clone. The gene calls are TRBV4-2 and TRBJ2-7, with 8 bases fitting TRBD2. Germline CDR1 LGHNA, CDR2 YNFKEQ. The CDR3 totals 15 residues. V lost 1 base to trimming and J lost 2 bases; unmatched junction nucleotides: 4. CDR3: CASSQVVAGPYEQYF. The CDR3 coding sequence is TGTGCCAGCAGCCAAGTGGTAGCGGGACCCTACGAGCAGTACTTC.

J is TRBJ2-5 and V is TRBV25-1; D is undetermined. Deletions cut 3 bases from V and 5 bases from J, with 16 bases between. Per germline, CDR1 MGHDK and CDR2 SYGVNS. The CDR3 contains 15 residues. The CDR3 loop is CASSDYGPPRETQYF. The DNA for the CDR3 is TGTGCCAGCAGTGATTATGGACCGCCTAGGGAGACCCAGTACTTC.

The V call is TRBV7-8, the J call TRBJ2-1; TRBD2 matches at 13 bases. V lost 5 bases to trimming and J lost 5 bases; unmatched junction nucleotides: 3. Germline V gene lookup returns CDR1 SGHVS and CDR2 FQNEAQ. CDR3 length: 15 residues. The CDR3 nucleotides are TGTGCCAGCAGCCAGGGACTAGCGGGAAACAATGAGCAGTTCTTC. It yields the protein CASSQGLAGNNEQFF.

This clone was detected a few times. Other DNA sequences in the same sample also yield this CDR3. The chain has TRBV7-2 and TRBJ2-3; D unclear. Germline CDR1 is SGHTA and CDR2 is FQGNSA. Trimming left V 3 bases short and J 6 bases short, with 7 bases between. The CDR3 contains 12 residues. CDR3: CASSLYADTQYF. CDR3 in DNA: TGTGCCAGCAGCTTGTATGCGGATACGCAGTATTTT. Using reference TRBV7-2 and TRBJ2-3 for the parts outside the CDR3, the full variable domain is GAGVSQSPSNKVTEKGKDVELRCDPISGHTALYWYRQSLGQGLEFLIYFQGNSAPDKSGLPSDRFSAERTGGSVSTLTIQRTQQEDSAVYLCASSLYADTQYFGPGTRLTVL.

The chain employs TRBV30 and TRBJ1-1; D might be TRBD1 (6 bases). Germline values: CDR1 GTSNPN, CDR2 SVGIG (reference sequence). This CDR3 spans 13 amino acids. V dropped 4 bases and J dropped 3 bases, with 12 bases sitting between them. The CDR3 nucleotides are TGTGCCTGGACCGTAAACAGGGACACTGAAGCTTTCTTT. Amino acid sequence: CAWTVNRDTEAFF.

This clone occurred a few times. The chain combines TRBV7-9 with TRBJ2-2; D is possibly TRBD2 (6 bases). This CDR3 comprises 17 residues. Trimming cost V 4 bases and J 0 bases, with 15 bases left between them. In germline, CDR1 is SEHNR, CDR2 FQNEAQ (reference sequence). The CDR3 region has the DNA TGTGCCAGCAGCTCGTCCCGGGACTTGACGAACACCGGGGAGCTGTTTTTT. It is translated as CASSSSRDLTNTGELFF. Complete variable domain (other parts from reference TRBV7-9 and TRBJ2-2): DTGVSQNPRHKITKRGQNVTFRCDPISEHNRLYWYRQTLGQGPEFLTYFQNEAQLEKSRLLSDRFSAERPKGSFSTLEIQRTEQGDSAMYLCASSSSRDLTNTGELFFGEGSRLTVL.